This TCR beta chain was captured in a study of T cells in Graves' hyperthyroidism and ophthalmopathy. This CDR3 is built from 17 residues. Germline V gene sequence: CDR1 ENHRY, CDR2 SYGVKD. With 2 bases clipped from V and 2 bases from J, the junction kept 8 bases outside the gene matches. Amplified TCR beta CDR3 regions came from RNA transcripts. A first-round RT-PCR of the TCR CDR3 used the HTBI primer set. TCRdb recomputed calls from the multiplex PCR reads with MiXCR, one row per CDR3 protein. The table has over 550,000 distinct CDR3 sequences, 15% to 20% seen once; the top ten hold under 20%. At least ten counts were recorded for this clonotype.

The receptor was derived from a woman aged 18-29 years with Graves' hyperthyroidism. The source material was blood. The V and J genes are TRBV10-3 and TRBJ2-7; TRBD1 matches 11 bases. The CDR3 DNA follows: TGTGCCATCAGTGAGCCCTCTCGGGGACAGGGGGCCTACGAGCAGTACTTC. It codes for CAISEPSRGQGAYEQYF.